The T cell receptor beta chain described here comes from a study of blood T cell repertoires in COVID-19. Produced via immunoSEQ multiplex PCR; TCRdb's table is partial and in-frame only. Seen here are about 51,000 clones, approximately 85% observed once, and the top ten hold 12% to 15%. The CDR3 length is 20 residues. The germline CDR1 and CDR2 sequences are MNHEY and SVGEGT. Unmatched junction bases numbered 15, after V lost 4 bases and J lost 1 base. The chain has TRBV6-2 or TRBV6-3 and TRBJ2-1; TRBD2 agrees at 11 bases. Source material: peripheral blood. This clonotype was obtained from a human donor with acute or convalescent COVID-19. The donor label of this sample is uncertain. The CDR3 DNA reads TGTGCCAGCAGTTCCCAACCCGGTCTAGCGGGGGGATATTCCTACAATGAGCAGTTCTTC. Amino acid sequence: CASSSQPGLAGGYSYNEQFF.